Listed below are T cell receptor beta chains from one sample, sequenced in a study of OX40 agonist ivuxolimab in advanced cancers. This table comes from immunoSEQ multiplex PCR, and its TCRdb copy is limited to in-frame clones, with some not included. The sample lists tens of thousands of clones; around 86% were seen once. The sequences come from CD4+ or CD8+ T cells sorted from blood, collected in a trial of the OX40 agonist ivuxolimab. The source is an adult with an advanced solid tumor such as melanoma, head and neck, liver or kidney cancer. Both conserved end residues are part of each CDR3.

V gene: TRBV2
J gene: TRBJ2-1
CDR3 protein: CASSEAWLADYNEQFF

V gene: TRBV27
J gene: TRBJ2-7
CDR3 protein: CASSSGLAGIYEQYF

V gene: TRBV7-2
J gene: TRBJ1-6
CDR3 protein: CASSPTLSGNSPLHF

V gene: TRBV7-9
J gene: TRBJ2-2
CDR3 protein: CASSTLSTGELFF

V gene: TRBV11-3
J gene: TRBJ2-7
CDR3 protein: CAGQGYEQYF

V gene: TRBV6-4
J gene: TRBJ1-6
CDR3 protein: CASRELIGSPLHF

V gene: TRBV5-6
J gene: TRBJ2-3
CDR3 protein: CASSLRGRTDTQYF

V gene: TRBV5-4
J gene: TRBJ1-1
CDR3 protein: CASSPSGPNTEAFF

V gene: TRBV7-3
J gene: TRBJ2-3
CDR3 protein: CASSLGVGRGTQYF

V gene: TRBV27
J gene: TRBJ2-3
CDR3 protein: CASSLDRVGSSGQYF

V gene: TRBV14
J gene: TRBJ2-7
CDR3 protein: CASSHSGSPLKQYF

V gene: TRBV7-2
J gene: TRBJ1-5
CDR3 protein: CASSLAGTGGSGNQPQHF

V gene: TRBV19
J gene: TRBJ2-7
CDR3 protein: CASSSGTVNEQYF

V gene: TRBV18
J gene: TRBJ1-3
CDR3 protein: CASSPPGGSGSFSGNTIYF

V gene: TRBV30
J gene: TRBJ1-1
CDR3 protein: CAWINTGTGGRGTEAFF

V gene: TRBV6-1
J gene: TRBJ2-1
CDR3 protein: CASITALAGGGEQFF

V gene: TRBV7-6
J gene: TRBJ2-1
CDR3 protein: CASSLGVSRMNNEQFF

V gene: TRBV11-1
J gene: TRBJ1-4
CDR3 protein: CASSPLIAQGELFF

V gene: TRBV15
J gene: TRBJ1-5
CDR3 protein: CATSAGTGEISNQPQHF

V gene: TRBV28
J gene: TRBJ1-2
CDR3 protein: CASRDRVAGYTF

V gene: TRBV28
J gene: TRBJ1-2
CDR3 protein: CASSHPRDFHYGYTF

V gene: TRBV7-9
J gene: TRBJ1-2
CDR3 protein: CASSLGIRGYTF

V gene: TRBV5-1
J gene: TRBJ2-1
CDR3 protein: CASSLVRGTYNEQFF

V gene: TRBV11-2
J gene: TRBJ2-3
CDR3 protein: CASSLVGNPTDTQYF

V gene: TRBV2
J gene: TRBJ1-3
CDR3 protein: CASSEALSGNTIYF

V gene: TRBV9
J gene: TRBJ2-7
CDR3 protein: CASSVLAGPYEQYF

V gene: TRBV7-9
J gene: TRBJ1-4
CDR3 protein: CASSPGPNNEKLFF

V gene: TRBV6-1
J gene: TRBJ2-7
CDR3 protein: CASSEVYWGGRDLYEQYF

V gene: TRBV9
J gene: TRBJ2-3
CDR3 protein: CASSVGLAGVPDTQYF